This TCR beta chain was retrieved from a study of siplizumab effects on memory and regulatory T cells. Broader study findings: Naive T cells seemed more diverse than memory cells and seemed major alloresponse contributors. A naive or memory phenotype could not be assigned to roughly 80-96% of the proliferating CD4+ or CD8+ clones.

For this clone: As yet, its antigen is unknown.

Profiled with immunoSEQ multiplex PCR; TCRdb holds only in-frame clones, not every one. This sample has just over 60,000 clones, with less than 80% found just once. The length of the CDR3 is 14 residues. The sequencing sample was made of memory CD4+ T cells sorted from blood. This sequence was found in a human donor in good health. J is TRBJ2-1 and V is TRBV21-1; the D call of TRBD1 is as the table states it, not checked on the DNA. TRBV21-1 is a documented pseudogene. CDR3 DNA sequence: TGTGCCAGCAGCAATAAAGGGGAAGACAATGAGCAGTTCTTC. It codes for CASSNKGEDNEQFF.